Shown below are 17 T cell receptor beta chains from a single sample sequenced in a study of lymphopenia after photon versus proton radiotherapy. Repertoires were generated with immunoSEQ multiplex PCR, while TCRdb's copy carries only in-frame clones and drops some. The data show roughly 58,000 clones, 87% seen once. The sample in question was peripheral blood, obtained from a patient treated with proton-based radiotherapy. The receptors come from a man older than 75 with esophageal cancer.

This chain uses TRBV5-1 with TRBJ1-4; D might be TRBD1 (5 bases). This CDR3 spans 14 amino acids. The ends were cut back, 0 bases at V and 8 bases at J, with 11 bases in the middle. Germline values: CDR1 SGHRS, CDR2 YFSETQ. The CDR3 spells CASSLESGREKLFF. The CDR3 coding sequence is TGCGCCAGCAGCTTGGAATCAGGGAGAGAAAAACTGTTTTTT.

This rearrangement joins TRBV4-3 to TRBJ1-4; D gene uncertain. The germline CDR1 and CDR2 sequences are LGHNA and YSLEER. The V end was cut by 0 bases, the J end by 8 bases, with 7 bases between. The CDR3 is 13 amino acids. This chain's CDR3 is CASSQDRREKLFF. CDR3 DNA sequence: TGCGCCAGCAGCCAAGATAGGCGCGAAAAACTGTTTTTT.

The V call is TRBV4-3, the J call TRBJ2-7, with D perhaps matching TRBD2 (6 bases). The CDR3 contains 15 residues. Trimming took 2 bases from V and 2 from J, leaving 13 bases between them. CDR1 is LGHNA, CDR2 YSLEER, per germline. The CDR3 here is CASSQLGRGAYEQYF. CDR3 coding DNA: TGCGCCAGCAGCCAACTAGGGCGGGGAGCCTACGAGCAGTACTTC.

The chain links TRBV20-1 to TRBJ2-7; a possible D gene is TRBD2 (6 bases). The CDR3 loop spans 11 amino acids. V dropped 3 bases and J dropped 10 bases, with 13 bases sitting between them. CDR1 and CDR2 (germline): DFQATT, SNEGSKA (reference sequence). Written as DNA, the CDR3 is TGCAGTGCTAGGGGGTCGGGGGATCAGTACTTC. Its translation: CSARGSGDQYF.

This clone was counted between two and nine times. The J gene is TRBJ1-2, the V gene TRBV10-3; D might be TRBD1 (5 bases). V was trimmed by 0 bases and J by 7 bases, leaving 12 bases between them. Germline V CDR1 and CDR2: ENHRY, SYGVKD. The length of the CDR3 is 14 residues. This CDR3 reads CAISESIGATGYTF. CDR3 nucleotide sequence: TGTGCCATCAGTGAGTCTATCGGGGCTACTGGCTACACCTTC.

This chain's CDR3 is CASSQDSGNAYNEQFF. In DNA form, the CDR3 reads TGTGCCAGCAGCCAAGACAGCGGGAACGCCTACAATGAGCAGTTCTTC. V gene TRBV5-5 combines with J gene TRBJ2-1; 7 bases agree with TRBD2. The germline gives CDR1 SGHKS, CDR2 YYEKEE (reference sequence). J lost 2 bases, V lost 4 bases, and 9 bases had no gene match. This CDR3 is 16 amino acids long. Looking up the rest from reference TRBV5-5 and TRBJ2-1 gives the full variable domain: DAGVTQSPTHLIKTRGQQVTLRCSPISGHKSVSWYQQVLGQGPQFIFQYYEKEERGRGNFPDRFSARQFPNYSSELNVNALLLGDSALYLCASSQDSGNAYNEQFFGPGTRLTVL.

This chain joins TRBV10-3 and TRBJ2-7; 13 bases fit TRBD2. Germline trimming cut 2 bases from V and 0 bases from J; bases unmatched to any gene: 7. CDR3 size: 18 residues. Germline-derived CDR1 and CDR2 are ENHRY and SYGVKD. This CDR3 is CAISEHGLAGEGSYEQYF. The DNA for the CDR3 is TGTGCCATCAGTGAGCACGGACTAGCGGGAGAGGGCTCCTACGAGCAGTACTTC.

This clone was recorded once. The chain's CDR3 is CASSQDRVGYTF. In nucleotides, the CDR3 is TGCGCCAGCAGCCAAGATAGAGTTGGCTACACCTTC. This sequence joins TRBV4-3 and TRBJ1-2; D is undetermined. The CDR3 has 12 residues. Trimming cost V 0 bases and J 7 bases, with 6 bases left between them. Germline assignment: CDR1 LGHNA and CDR2 YSLEER.

The CDR3 nucleotides are TGTGCCAGCAGCCCTACTTATAGCAATCAGCCCCAGCATTTT. This gives the protein CASSPTYSNQPQHF. The J gene is TRBJ1-5, the V gene TRBV6-6; D is uncertain. This CDR3 is built from 14 residues. Germline assignment: CDR1 MNHNY and CDR2 SVGAGI (reference sequence). Trimming removed 6 bases from V and 0 bases from J, with 9 bases in between.

This sequence joins TRBV19 and TRBJ1-2; 9 bases map to TRBD1. Germline values: CDR1 LNHDA, CDR2 SQIVND (reference sequence). The CDR3 is made up of 17 amino acids. V trimming: 3 bases; J trimming: 7 bases; junction bases outside the gene matches: 15. In nucleotides, the CDR3 is TGTGCCAGTAGTATTGCCAACTCCGGGACAGGGCAGGGTGGCTACACCTTC. Its protein product is CASSIANSGTGQGGYTF.

This clone is a singleton in its sample. The rearrangement links TRBV2 to TRBJ2-1; 8 bases map to TRBD2. Germline values: CDR1 SNHLY, CDR2 FYNNEI. The CDR3 spans 17 residues. V was clipped by 6 bases and J by 9 bases; unmatched bases: 19. Here the CDR3 DNA reads TGTGCCAGCAGGGCCCGGACTAGCCGAACCCTAGTCGTTGAGCAGTTCTTC. Protein product: CASRARTSRTLVVEQFF. The full variable domain, rest sourced from reference TRBV2 and TRBJ2-1, is EPEVTQTPSHQVTQMGQEVILRCVPISNHLYFYWYRQILGQKVEFLVSFYNNEISEKSEIFDDQFSVERPDGSNFTLKIRSTKLEDSAMYFCASRARTSRTLVVEQFFGPGTRLTVL.

The chain uses TRBV7-2 and TRBJ1-1; 7 bases are shared with TRBD1. This CDR3 has 15 amino acids. Germline V gene lookup returns CDR1 SGHTA and CDR2 FQGNSA. J was trimmed by 1 base and V by 5 bases; bases with no gene match: 7. CDR3 nucleotides: TGTGCCAGCAGCGGCCGGGACAGCCAGAACACTGAAGCTTTCTTT. Encoded protein: CASSGRDSQNTEAFF.

V usage is TRBV7-2 and J usage is TRBJ2-7; D unclear. The V and J ends lost 1 base and 7 bases respectively, with 11 bases between them. This CDR3 is 13 amino acids long. Per the germline V gene, CDR1 is SGHTA and CDR2 is FQGNSA. The CDR3: CASSLVPGLEQYF. CDR3 coding DNA: TGTGCCAGCAGCTTAGTTCCAGGCCTGGAGCAGTACTTC. Combining the CDR3 with reference TRBV7-2 and TRBJ2-7 gives the whole variable domain GAGVSQSPSNKVTEKGKDVELRCDPISGHTALYWYRQSLGQGLEFLIYFQGNSAPDKSGLPSDRFSAERTGGSVSTLTIQRTQQEDSAVYLCASSLVPGLEQYFGPGTRLTVT.

The chain uses TRBV19 and TRBJ2-3; 7 bases are a match to TRBD2. The CDR3 spans 14 residues. Germline V gene lookup returns CDR1 LNHDA and CDR2 SQIVND (reference sequence). The junction had 4 bases not matched to a gene; V was cut back by 7 bases and J by 0 bases. The CDR3 nucleotides read TGTGCCAGTAAACTAGCGTCTAGCACAGATACGCAGTATTTT. It yields the protein CASKLASSTDTQYF.

The chain carries TRBV5-1 and TRBJ2-7; maybe TRBD1 (5 bases). V gave up 0 bases and J gave up 6 bases, with 10 bases separating them. CDR1 is SGHRS, CDR2 YFSETQ, per germline. There are 13 residues in the CDR3. CDR3 sequence (DNA): TGCGCCAGCAGCTTGGCCAGGGCTGGCGAGCAGTACTTC. The encoded protein is CASSLARAGEQYF.

The chain carries TRBV19 and TRBJ2-7; D not resolved. Trimming removed 6 bases from V and 0 bases from J, with 12 bases in between. Germline values: CDR1 LNHDA, CDR2 SQIVND (reference sequence). The CDR3 is 14 amino acids. The CDR3 DNA is TGTGCCAGTAGCGTACTGGGCCTCTCCTACGAGCAGTACTTC. Translated: CASSVLGLSYEQYF.

The rearrangement joins TRBV23-1 to TRBJ2-7; tentatively, D is TRBD1 (6 bases). TRBV23-1 is sorted into the ORF group, with uncertain function. The CDR3 loop spans 15 amino acids. V lost 0 bases, J lost 2 bases, and 11 bases lay in between. CDR3 nucleotide sequence: TGCGCCAGCAGTCAATCAGGGGGTCCTACCTACGAGCAGTACTTC. Its translation: CASSQSGGPTYEQYF.